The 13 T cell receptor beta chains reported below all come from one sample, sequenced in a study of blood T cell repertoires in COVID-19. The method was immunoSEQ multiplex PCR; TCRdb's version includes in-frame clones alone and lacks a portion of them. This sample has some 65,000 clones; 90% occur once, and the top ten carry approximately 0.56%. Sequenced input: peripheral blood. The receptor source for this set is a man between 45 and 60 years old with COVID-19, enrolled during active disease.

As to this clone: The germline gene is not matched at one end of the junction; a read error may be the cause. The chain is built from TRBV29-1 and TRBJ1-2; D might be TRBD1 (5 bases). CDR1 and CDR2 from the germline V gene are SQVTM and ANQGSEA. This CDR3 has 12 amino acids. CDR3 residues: CSVEGDSSRPSF. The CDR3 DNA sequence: TGCAGCGTTGAAGGGGACTCCAGTAGACCCTCTTTC.

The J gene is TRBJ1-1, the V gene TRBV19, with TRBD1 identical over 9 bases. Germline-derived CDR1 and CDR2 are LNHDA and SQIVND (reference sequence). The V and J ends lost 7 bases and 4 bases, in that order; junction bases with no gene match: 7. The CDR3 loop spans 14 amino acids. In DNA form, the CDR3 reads TGTGCCAGTACCCCGGGACAGGGAGGCACTGAAGCTTTCTTT. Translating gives CASTPGQGGTEAFF.

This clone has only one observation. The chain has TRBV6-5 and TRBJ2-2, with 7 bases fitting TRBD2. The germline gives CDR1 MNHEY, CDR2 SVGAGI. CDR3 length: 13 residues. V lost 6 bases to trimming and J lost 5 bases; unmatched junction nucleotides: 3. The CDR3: CASSISGTGELFF. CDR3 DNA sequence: TGTGCCAGCAGCATTAGCGGGACCGGGGAGCTGTTTTTT.

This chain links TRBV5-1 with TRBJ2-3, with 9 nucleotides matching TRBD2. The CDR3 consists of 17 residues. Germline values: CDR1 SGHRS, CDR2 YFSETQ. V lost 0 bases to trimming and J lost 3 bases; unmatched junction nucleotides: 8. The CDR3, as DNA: TGCGCCAGCAGCTTGGGGCGGCGGGAGGGCAGTACAGATACGCAGTATTTT. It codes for CASSLGRREGSTDTQYF.

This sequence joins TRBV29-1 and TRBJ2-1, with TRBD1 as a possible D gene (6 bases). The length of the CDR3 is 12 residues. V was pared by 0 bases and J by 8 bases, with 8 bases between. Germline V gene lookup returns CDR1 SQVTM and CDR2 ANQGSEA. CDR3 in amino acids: CSVEEGTYEQFF. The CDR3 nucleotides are TGCAGCGTTGAAGAAGGGACATATGAGCAGTTCTTC.

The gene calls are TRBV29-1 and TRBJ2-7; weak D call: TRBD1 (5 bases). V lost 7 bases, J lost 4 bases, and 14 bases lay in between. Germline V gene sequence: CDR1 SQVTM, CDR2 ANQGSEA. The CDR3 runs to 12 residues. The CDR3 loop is CSAEPTGYEQYF. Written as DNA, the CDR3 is TGCAGCGCAGAACCCACAGGATACGAGCAGTACTTC.

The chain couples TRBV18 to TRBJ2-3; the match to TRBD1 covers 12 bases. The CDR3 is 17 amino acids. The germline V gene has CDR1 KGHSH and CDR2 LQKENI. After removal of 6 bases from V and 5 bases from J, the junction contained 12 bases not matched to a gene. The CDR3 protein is CASSSQEGTGGRDTQYF. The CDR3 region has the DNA TGTGCCAGCTCGTCGCAAGAAGGGACAGGGGGCAGAGATACGCAGTATTTT. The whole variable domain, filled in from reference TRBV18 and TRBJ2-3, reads NAGVMQNPRHLVRRRGQEARLRCSPMKGHSHVYWYRQLPEEGLKFMVYLQKENIIDESGMPKERFSAEFPKEGPSILRIQQVVRGDSAAYFCASSSQEGTGGRDTQYFGPGTRLTVL.

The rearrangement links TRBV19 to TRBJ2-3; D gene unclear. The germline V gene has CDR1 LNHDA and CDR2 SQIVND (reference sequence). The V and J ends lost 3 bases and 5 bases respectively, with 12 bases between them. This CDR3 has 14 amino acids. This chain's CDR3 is CASSIGSVVDTQYF. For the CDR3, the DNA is TGTGCCAGTAGTATCGGGTCCGTGGTAGATACGCAGTATTTT.

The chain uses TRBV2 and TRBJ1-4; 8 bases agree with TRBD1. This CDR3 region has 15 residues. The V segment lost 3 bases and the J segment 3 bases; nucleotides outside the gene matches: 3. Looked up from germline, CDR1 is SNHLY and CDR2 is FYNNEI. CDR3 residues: CASSENRGSNEKLFF. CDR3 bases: TGTGCCAGCAGTGAGAACAGGGGGTCTAATGAAAAACTGTTTTTT. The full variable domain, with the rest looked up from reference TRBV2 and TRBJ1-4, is EPEVTQTPSHQVTQMGQEVILRCVPISNHLYFYWYRQILGQKVEFLVSFYNNEISEKSEIFDDQFSVERPDGSNFTLKIRSTKLEDSAMYFCASSENRGSNEKLFFGSGTQLSVL.

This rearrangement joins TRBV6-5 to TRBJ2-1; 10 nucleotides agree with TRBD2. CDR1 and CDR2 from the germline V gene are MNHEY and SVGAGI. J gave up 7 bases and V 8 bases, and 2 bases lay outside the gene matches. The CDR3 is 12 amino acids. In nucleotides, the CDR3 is TGTGCCAGCGGGACTAGCGTGAATGAGCAGTTCTTC. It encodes CASGTSVNEQFF.

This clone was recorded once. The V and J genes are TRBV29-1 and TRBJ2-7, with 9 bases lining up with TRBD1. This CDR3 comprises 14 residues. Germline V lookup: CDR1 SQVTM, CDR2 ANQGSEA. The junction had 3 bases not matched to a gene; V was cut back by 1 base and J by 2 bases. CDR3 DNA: TGCAGCGTTGAAGGGACAGGGGCGCCCTACGAGCAGTACTTC. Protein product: CSVEGTGAPYEQYF.

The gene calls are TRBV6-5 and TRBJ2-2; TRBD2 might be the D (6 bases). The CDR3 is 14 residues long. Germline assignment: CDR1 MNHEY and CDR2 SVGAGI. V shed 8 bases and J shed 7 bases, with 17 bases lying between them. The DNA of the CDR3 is TGTGCCAGCGGGTCTCAGGAGGGTATCGGGGAGCTGTTTTTT. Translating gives CASGSQEGIGELFF.

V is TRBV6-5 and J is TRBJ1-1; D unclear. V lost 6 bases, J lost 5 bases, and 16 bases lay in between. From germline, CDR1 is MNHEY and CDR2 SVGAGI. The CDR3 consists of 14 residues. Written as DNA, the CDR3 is TGTGCCAGCAGACGAGGTGCCGTCGGGACTGAAGCTTTCTTT. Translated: CASRRGAVGTEAFF.